The present TCR beta chain was sequenced within a study of PD-L1 blockade in urothelial cancer. For the study at large: Once treatment had started, blood was analyzed at 3 weeks (second dose) and again at 6 weeks.

Produced via immunoSEQ multiplex PCR; TCRdb's table is partial and in-frame only. This repertoire shows approximately 100,000 clones, roughly 84% found once; its top ten account for roughly 2.2%. The germline V gene has CDR1 MDHEN and CDR2 SYDVKM. Germline trimming cut 6 bases from V and 1 base from J; bases unmatched to any gene: 6. The CDR3 runs to 15 residues. This specimen was PBMCs, taken around atezolizumab (anti-PD-L1) treatment. This chain links TRBV28 with TRBJ2-3; 8 bases align to TRBD2. The TCR sequence derives from a man aged 50-59 years with urothelial cancer. In DNA form, the CDR3 reads TGTGCCAGCAGGAGACTAGCGCTTGGCACAGATACGCAGTATTTT. It codes for CASRRLALGTDTQYF.